This is a list of T cell receptor beta chains from one sample in a study of CD8+ T cells in alopecia areata. Clones were sequenced by immunoSEQ multiplex PCR, and TCRdb holds only the in-frame ones, with some missing. The sample shows tens of thousands of clones, roughly 80% of them seen only once. The sample comprised NKG2D-low CD8+ T cells sorted from blood. Source of these receptors: a human donor with alopecia areata. Each CDR3 is given with its conserved first and last residue. A D gene is named only where the DNA matches it firmly. Where a row states a size, it is once, few, many or the class of an expanded clone; other rows omit it.

CDR3aa: CASSLAGGGDTQYF
CDR3nt: TGTGCCAGCAGCTTAGCTGGGGGGGGAGATACGCAGTATTTT
v_gene: TRBV7-9
d_gene: TRBD2
j_gene: TRBJ2-3
abundance: -

CDR3aa: CSVEPSSGNTGELFF
CDR3nt: TGCAGCGTTGAACCGTCTAGCGGGAATACCGGGGAGCTGTTTTTT
v_gene: TRBV29-1
d_gene: TRBD2
j_gene: TRBJ2-2
abundance: -

CDR3aa: CASRPGLPPRETQYF
CDR3nt: TGTGCCAGCAGACCCGGGCTCCCACCACGGGAGACCCAGTACTTC
v_gene: TRBV2
d_gene: -
j_gene: TRBJ2-5
abundance: -

CDR3aa: CSVSFMATEAFF
CDR3nt: TGCAGCGTTAGTTTCATGGCCACTGAAGCTTTCTTT
v_gene: TRBV29-1
d_gene: -
j_gene: TRBJ1-1
abundance: -

CDR3aa: CASSQGTGSSSPLHF
CDR3nt: TGCGCCAGCAGCCAGGGGACAGGTTCTAGTTCACCCCTCCACTTT
v_gene: TRBV4-1
d_gene: TRBD1
j_gene: TRBJ1-6
abundance: -

CDR3aa: CASSLGPGAGTGAYNEQFF
CDR3nt: TGTGCCAGCAGCTTAGGTCCAGGAGCGGGGACAGGGGCCTACAATGAGCAGTTCTTC
v_gene: TRBV7-8
d_gene: TRBD1
j_gene: TRBJ2-1
abundance: -

CDR3aa: CASSQVPNTEAFF
CDR3nt: TGTGCCAGCAGTCAGGTACCGAACACTGAAGCTTTCTTT
v_gene: TRBV7-9
d_gene: -
j_gene: TRBJ1-1
abundance: -

CDR3aa: CASSAGSYGYTF
CDR3nt: TGTGCCAGCAGCGCCGGGTCCTATGGCTACACCTTC
v_gene: TRBV7-9
d_gene: -
j_gene: TRBJ1-2
abundance: -

CDR3aa: CASSSAGRSYEQYF
CDR3nt: TGTGCCAGCAGCTCGGCGGGACGATCCTACGAGCAGTACTTC
v_gene: TRBV7-9
d_gene: -
j_gene: TRBJ2-7
abundance: few

CDR3aa: CASSPEWPTYEQYF
CDR3nt: TGTGCCAGCTCACCAGAGTGGCCAACCTACGAGCAGTACTTC
v_gene: TRBV18
d_gene: -
j_gene: TRBJ2-7
abundance: -

CDR3aa: CASSANTGELFF
CDR3nt: TGTGCCAGCAGCGCAAACACCGGGGAGCTGTTTTTT
v_gene: TRBV9
d_gene: -
j_gene: TRBJ2-2
abundance: -

CDR3aa: CSVDGQGHTF
CDR3nt: TGCAGCGTTGACGGACAGGGGCACACCTTC
v_gene: TRBV29-1
d_gene: TRBD1
j_gene: TRBJ1-2
abundance: -

CDR3aa: CASSQVEVTEAFF
CDR3nt: TGCGCCAGCAGCCAAGTTGAGGTGACTGAAGCTTTCTTT
v_gene: TRBV4-3
d_gene: -
j_gene: TRBJ1-1
abundance: medium-sized

CDR3aa: CAWSWGFGELFF
CDR3nt: TGTGCCTGGAGTTGGGGGTTCGGGGAGCTGTTTTTT
v_gene: TRBV30
d_gene: -
j_gene: TRBJ2-2
abundance: -

CDR3aa: CASSGGPSGSYEQYF
CDR3nt: TGTGCCAGCAGCGGGGGCCCCTCGGGCTCCTACGAGCAGTACTTC
v_gene: TRBV7-2
d_gene: -
j_gene: TRBJ2-7
abundance: -

CDR3aa: CASSLVTGSQGGYTF
CDR3nt: TGTGCCAGCAGCTTAGTTACGGGCTCTCAGGGAGGCTACACCTTC
v_gene: TRBV7-9
d_gene: -
j_gene: TRBJ1-2
abundance: -

CDR3aa: CASGNAGTGNYEQYF
CDR3nt: TGTGCCAGCGGGAATGCCGGGACAGGGAACTACGAGCAGTACTTC
v_gene: TRBV7-9
d_gene: TRBD1
j_gene: TRBJ2-7
abundance: -

CDR3aa: CSVLGALGTSGSLFTDTQYF
CDR3nt: TGCAGCGTCCTAGGTGCCTTAGGGACTAGCGGGAGCCTTTTCACAGATACGCAGTATTTT
v_gene: TRBV29-1
d_gene: TRBD2
j_gene: TRBJ2-3
abundance: -

CDR3aa: CASKYSGTDTQYF
CDR3nt: TGTGCCAGCAAGTATAGCGGCACAGATACGCAGTATTTT
v_gene: TRBV27
d_gene: -
j_gene: TRBJ2-3
abundance: -

CDR3aa: CASSLALGGPTQETQYF
CDR3nt: TGTGCCAGCAGCTTAGCGCTTGGGGGACCAACCCAAGAGACCCAGTACTTC
v_gene: TRBV7-9
d_gene: -
j_gene: TRBJ2-5
abundance: -

CDR3aa: CASSQVSSQETQYF
CDR3nt: TGCGCCAGCAGCCAAGTCTCCAGCCAAGAGACCCAGTACTTC
v_gene: TRBV4-1
d_gene: -
j_gene: TRBJ2-5
abundance: -

CDR3aa: CASSIGGQYSYEQYF
CDR3nt: TGTGCCAGTAGTATAGGAGGACAGTATTCCTACGAGCAGTACTTC
v_gene: TRBV19
d_gene: -
j_gene: TRBJ2-7
abundance: -

CDR3aa: CASSYSRRELYNEQFF
CDR3nt: TGTGCCAGCAGTTACTCTCGGCGGGAGCTCTACAATGAGCAGTTCTTC
v_gene: TRBV6-6
d_gene: TRBD2
j_gene: TRBJ2-1
abundance: -

CDR3aa: CASSQDQSRPPLRVYEQYF
CDR3nt: TGTGCCAGCAGCCAAGATCAGTCGCGGCCACCCCTCCGGGTCTACGAGCAGTACTTC
v_gene: TRBV14
d_gene: -
j_gene: TRBJ2-7
abundance: -

CDR3aa: CSVGLLGTGYEQYF
CDR3nt: TGCAGCGTTGGTTTGCTGGGGACAGGTTACGAGCAGTACTTC
v_gene: TRBV29-1
d_gene: TRBD1
j_gene: TRBJ2-7
abundance: -

CDR3aa: CASSLSLGTGYTF
CDR3nt: TGTGCCAGCAGTTTATCATTGGGTACCGGCTACACCTTC
v_gene: TRBV27
d_gene: -
j_gene: TRBJ1-2
abundance: once

CDR3aa: CASSELSGPNQETQYF
CDR3nt: TGTGCCAGCAGTGAACTGTCGGGGCCTAACCAAGAGACCCAGTACTTC
v_gene: TRBV2
d_gene: -
j_gene: TRBJ2-5
abundance: -

CDR3aa: CASRIRDTSYEQYF
CDR3nt: TGCGCCAGCAGAATCCGGGACACATCCTACGAGCAGTACTTC
v_gene: TRBV4-1
d_gene: -
j_gene: TRBJ2-7
abundance: -

CDR3aa: CSVPGNGEKLFF
CDR3nt: TGCAGCGTTCCAGGGAACGGTGAAAAACTGTTTTTT
v_gene: TRBV29-1
d_gene: -
j_gene: TRBJ1-4
abundance: -

CDR3aa: CSVVGATNTEAFF
CDR3nt: TGCAGCGTTGTAGGGGCGACGAACACTGAGGCTTTCTTT
v_gene: TRBV29-1
d_gene: -
j_gene: TRBJ1-1
abundance: -

CDR3aa: CASSQRTHNEQFF
CDR3nt: TGTGCCAGCAGTCAAAGAACCCACAATGAGCAGTTCTTC
v_gene: TRBV6-5
d_gene: -
j_gene: TRBJ2-1
abundance: -

CDR3aa: CASSQVLGKETQYF
CDR3nt: TGCGCCAGCAGCCAAGTATTGGGGAAAGAGACCCAGTACTTC
v_gene: TRBV4-1
d_gene: -
j_gene: TRBJ2-5
abundance: -

CDR3aa: CSVDLAGGSGDEQFF
CDR3nt: TGCAGCGTTGACCTAGCGGGAGGGTCGGGGGATGAACAGTTCTTC
v_gene: TRBV29-1
d_gene: TRBD2
j_gene: TRBJ2-1
abundance: -

CDR3aa: CASSLSGYEQYF
CDR3nt: TGTGCCAGCAGCCTCAGTGGGTACGAGCAGTACTTC
v_gene: TRBV5-6
d_gene: -
j_gene: TRBJ2-7
abundance: -

CDR3aa: CASSPGSNQPQHF
CDR3nt: TGTGCCAGCAGCCCCGGCAGCAATCAGCCCCAGCATTTT
v_gene: TRBV27
d_gene: -
j_gene: TRBJ1-5
abundance: -

CDR3aa: CASSVGLAGSDTQYF
CDR3nt: TGTGCCAGCAGTGTCGGACTAGCAGGGTCAGATACGCAGTATTTT
v_gene: TRBV2
d_gene: TRBD2
j_gene: TRBJ2-3
abundance: -

CDR3aa: CASSLGRRGRENTGELFF
CDR3nt: TGTGCCAGCAGCTTAGGCCGGCGCGGGAGGGAGAACACCGGGGAGCTGTTTTTT
v_gene: TRBV11-2
d_gene: TRBD2
j_gene: TRBJ2-2
abundance: -

CDR3aa: CSNTRPNGEQFF
CDR3nt: TGCAGCAATACCCGTCCCAACGGTGAGCAGTTCTTC
v_gene: TRBV29-1
d_gene: -
j_gene: TRBJ2-1
abundance: -

CDR3aa: CASSRGTSGTDTQYF
CDR3nt: TGTGCCAGCAGCCGGGGGACTAGCGGCACAGATACGCAGTATTTT
v_gene: TRBV7-2
d_gene: TRBD2
j_gene: TRBJ2-3
abundance: -

CDR3aa: CASSLVDRGKTEAFF
CDR3nt: TGTGCCAGCAGCTTAGTCGACAGGGGAAAAACTGAAGCTTTCTTT
v_gene: TRBV7-9
d_gene: TRBD1
j_gene: TRBJ1-1
abundance: -

CDR3aa: CASSLGRGSYNEQFF
CDR3nt: TGTGCCAGCAGTTTGGGAAGGGGTTCCTACAATGAGCAGTTCTTC
v_gene: TRBV2
d_gene: -
j_gene: TRBJ2-1
abundance: -

CDR3aa: CSVELGHPYEQYF
CDR3nt: TGCAGCGTGGAATTGGGACACCCCTACGAGCAGTACTTC
v_gene: TRBV29-1
d_gene: -
j_gene: TRBJ2-7
abundance: once

CDR3aa: CAWSVPRISGANVLTF
CDR3nt: TGTGCCTGGAGTGTACCCAGGATCTCTGGGGCCAACGTCCTGACTTTC
v_gene: TRBV30
d_gene: -
j_gene: TRBJ2-6
abundance: few

CDR3aa: CASSLAGGGAETQYF
CDR3nt: TGTGCCAGCAGCTTAGCTGGCGGGGGGGCGGAGACCCAGTACTTC
v_gene: TRBV7-2
d_gene: TRBD2
j_gene: TRBJ2-5
abundance: -

CDR3aa: CASSLDQSSYNEQFF
CDR3nt: TGCGCCAGCAGCTTGGACCAGAGCTCCTACAATGAGCAGTTCTTC
v_gene: TRBV5-1
d_gene: -
j_gene: TRBJ2-1
abundance: -

CDR3aa: CASSSNNQPQHF
CDR3nt: TGTGCCAGCAGTTCCAATAATCAGCCCCAGCATTTT
v_gene: TRBV6-5
d_gene: -
j_gene: TRBJ1-5
abundance: -

CDR3aa: CASSGWDSSTDTQYF
CDR3nt: TGCGCCAGCTCGGGATGGGACAGCTCCACAGATACGCAGTATTTT
v_gene: TRBV10-2
d_gene: TRBD1
j_gene: TRBJ2-3
abundance: -

CDR3aa: CATSGQGGSGANVLTF
CDR3nt: TGTGCCACCAGCGGACAGGGAGGCTCTGGGGCCAACGTCCTGACTTTC
v_gene: TRBV15
d_gene: TRBD1
j_gene: TRBJ2-6
abundance: -

CDR3aa: CASSLGEGETQYF
CDR3nt: TGCGCCAGCAGCTTGGGAGAGGGAGAGACCCAGTACTTC
v_gene: TRBV5-1
d_gene: -
j_gene: TRBJ2-5
abundance: -

CDR3aa: CASSATSGVTDTQYF
CDR3nt: TGTGCCAGCAGTGCGACTAGCGGGGTCACAGATACGCAGTATTTT
v_gene: TRBV6-4
d_gene: TRBD2
j_gene: TRBJ2-3
abundance: -

CDR3aa: CASSSARGGSPHEQYF
CDR3nt: TGTGCCAGCAGCTCCGCCCGGGGGGGGTCGCCCCACGAGCAGTACTTC
v_gene: TRBV7-9
d_gene: TRBD2
j_gene: TRBJ2-7
abundance: -

CDR3aa: CASTLAEGAYEQYF
CDR3nt: TGTGCCAGCACCTTAGCGGAGGGAGCCTACGAGCAGTACTTC
v_gene: TRBV6-1
d_gene: -
j_gene: TRBJ2-7
abundance: -